This T cell receptor (beta chain) was identified in a study of Graves' ophthalmopathy and Graves' hyperthyroidism. CDR1 and CDR2 from the germline V gene are SGHVS and FQNEAQ. The CDR3 spans 14 residues. Between the trimmed V and J ends, which lost 3 bases and 0 bases, there was a span of 8 bases. Researchers took RNA transcripts and amplified TCR beta CDR3 regions from them. HTBI primers primed a first-round RT-PCR, and a second-round multiplex PCR followed. From the multiplex PCR reads, TCRdb called clonotypes with MiXCR, one entry per CDR3 protein. The sample has 340,000 or so distinct CDR3 sequences; roughly 15% are singletons. This clonotype occurred many times.

Sample: peripheral blood. The receptor's source is an adult man with Graves' ophthalmopathy. The chain links TRBV7-8 to TRBJ1-1; no definite D call. The CDR3 reads CASSLRTVNTEAFF. The CDR3 DNA follows: TGTGCCAGCAGCTTGAGAACCGTGAACACTGAAGCTTTCTTT.